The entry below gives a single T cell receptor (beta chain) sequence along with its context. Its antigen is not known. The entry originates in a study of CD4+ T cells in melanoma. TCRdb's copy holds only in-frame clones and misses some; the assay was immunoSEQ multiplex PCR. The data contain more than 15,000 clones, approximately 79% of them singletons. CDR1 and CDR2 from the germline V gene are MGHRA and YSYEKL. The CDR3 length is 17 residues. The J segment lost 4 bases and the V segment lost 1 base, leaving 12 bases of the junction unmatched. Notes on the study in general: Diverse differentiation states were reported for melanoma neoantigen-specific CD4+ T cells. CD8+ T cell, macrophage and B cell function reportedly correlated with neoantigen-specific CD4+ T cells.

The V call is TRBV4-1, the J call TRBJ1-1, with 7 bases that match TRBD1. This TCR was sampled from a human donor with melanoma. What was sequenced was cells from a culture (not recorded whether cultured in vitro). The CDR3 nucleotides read TGCGCCAGCAGCCAAGGGGGGTCGGGCAGGGGGGGCACTGAAGCTTTCTTT. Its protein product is CASSQGGSGRGGTEAFF.